These 5 T cell receptor beta chains came from one sample sequenced in a study of T cells in Graves' hyperthyroidism and ophthalmopathy. RNA transcripts yielded amplified TCR beta CDR3 regions. When the TCR CDR3 underwent first-round RT-PCR, the HTBI primer set was used. TCRdb used MiXCR to reprocess the multiplex PCR reads, holding one entry per CDR3 protein. The data hold under 250,000 distinct CDR3 sequences, with more than 15% observed a single time. Sequencing input: blood. All receptors derive from a man in his forties or fifties with Graves' hyperthyroidism.

This clonotype was seen repeatedly, ten times or more. This chain connects TRBV7-3 to TRBJ1-2; TRBD1 matches 9 bases. Germline V CDR1 and CDR2: SGHTA, FQGTGA. Germline trimming cut 1 base from V and 7 bases from J; bases unmatched to any gene: 7. The CDR3 runs to 15 residues. CDR3 sequence reads: CASSLSGTGTGGYTF. The CDR3 bases are TGTGCCAGCAGCTTAAGCGGGACAGGGACGGGTGGCTACACCTTC.

Comment on this clonotype: Relative to the germline gene, one junction end is altered; a read error may explain this. This chain links TRBV7-2 with TRBJ2-3; D is perhaps TRBD1 (5 bases). This CDR3 comprises 13 residues. Germline CDR1 and CDR2: SGHTA and FQGNSA. Written as DNA, the CDR3 is TGCGCCAGCAGCCAATTATGGGGCAATACGCAGTATTTT. Translating it yields CASSQLWGNTQYF.

There are a few counts of this clonotype. V usage is TRBV7-9 and J usage is TRBJ1-1; D gene ambiguous. Trimming took 5 bases from V and 1 from J, leaving 11 bases between them. There are 14 residues in the CDR3. CDR1 SEHNR and CDR2 FQNEAQ come from the germline V gene (reference sequence). The CDR3 sequence is CASSPRAKNTEAFF. For the CDR3, the DNA is TGTGCCAGCAGCCCGCGGGCAAAGAACACTGAAGCTTTCTTT.

In this sample, this clonotype turned up many times. The chain is built from TRBV4-3 and TRBJ1-5; D is unresolved. The CDR3 contains 16 residues. Trimming pared 0 bases from V and 3 bases from J, leaving 12 bases between. Looked up from germline, CDR1 is LGHNA and CDR2 is YSLEER. The CDR3 reads CASSQDLLGFNQPQHF. In DNA, the CDR3 is TGCGCCAGCAGCCAAGATCTATTAGGGTTCAATCAGCCCCAGCATTTT.

This clonotype was detected only a few times. V and J are TRBV11-2 and TRBJ2-1, with 9 bases lining up with TRBD2. Germline V CDR1 and CDR2: SGHAT, FQNNGV. V was pared by 5 bases and J by 8 bases, with 16 bases of the junction left unmatched. CDR3 length equals 17 residues. The CDR3: CASSPKRVAGAGYEQFF. The CDR3 DNA sequence: TGTGCCAGCAGCCCCAAAAGGGTAGCGGGAGCCGGCTATGAGCAGTTCTTC.